What follows is one T cell receptor (beta chain) and its context. The data were obtained in a study of T cell changes during pregnancy in multiple sclerosis. Method: immunoSEQ multiplex PCR; TCRdb's copy keeps in-frame clones and lacks some. The top ten hold 0.35% to 0.5% of the sample, which has about 36,000 clones, 93% seen once. CDR3 length equals 14 residues. Trimming took off 5 bases at V and 3 bases at J, with 11 bases between the two ends. CDR1 SNHLY and CDR2 FYNNEI come from the germline V gene. Specimen: CD4+ T cells from peripheral blood mononuclear cells, collected in the first trimester of pregnancy. The TCR comes from a female donor with multiple sclerosis, enrolled in a pregnancy study. This rearrangement joins TRBV2 to TRBJ1-5; perhaps TRBD1 as D (6 bases). CDR3 bases: TGTGCCAGCAGTCCTGACAGGTTCAATCAGCCCCAGCATTTT. Translation gives CASSPDRFNQPQHF.